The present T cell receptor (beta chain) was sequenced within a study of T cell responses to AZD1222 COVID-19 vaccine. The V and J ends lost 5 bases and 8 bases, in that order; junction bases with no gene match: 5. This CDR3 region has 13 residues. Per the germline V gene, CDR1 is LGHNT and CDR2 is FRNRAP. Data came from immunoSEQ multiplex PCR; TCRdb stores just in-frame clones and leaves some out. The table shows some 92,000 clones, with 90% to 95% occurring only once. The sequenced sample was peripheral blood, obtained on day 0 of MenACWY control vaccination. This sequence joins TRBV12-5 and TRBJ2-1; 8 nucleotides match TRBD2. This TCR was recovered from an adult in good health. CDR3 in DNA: TGTGCTAGTGGTACGGGAGGGGTCGATGAGCAGTTCTTC. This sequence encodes CASGTGGVDEQFF.